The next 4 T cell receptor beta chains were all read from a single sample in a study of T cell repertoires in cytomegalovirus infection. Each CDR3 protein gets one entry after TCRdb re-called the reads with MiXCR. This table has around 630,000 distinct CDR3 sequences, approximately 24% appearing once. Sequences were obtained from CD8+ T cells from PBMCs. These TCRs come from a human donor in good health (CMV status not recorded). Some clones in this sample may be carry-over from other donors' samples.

The CDR3 sequence is CASSSRDRKETQYF. CDR3 coding DNA: TGTGCCAGCAGCTCCCGGGACAGAAAAGAGACCCAGTACTTC. The J gene is TRBJ2-5, the V gene TRBV7-9; 7 nucleotides agree with TRBD1. Per germline, CDR1 SEHNR and CDR2 FQNEAQ (reference sequence). V trimming: 4 bases; J trimming: 3 bases; junction bases outside the gene matches: 5. The CDR3 has 14 residues.

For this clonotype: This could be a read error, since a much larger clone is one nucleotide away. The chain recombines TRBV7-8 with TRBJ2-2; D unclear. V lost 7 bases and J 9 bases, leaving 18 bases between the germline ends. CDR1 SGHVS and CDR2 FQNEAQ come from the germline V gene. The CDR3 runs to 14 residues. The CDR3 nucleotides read TGTGCCAGCACAGAGGACGATATTACCTGGGAGCTGTTTTTT. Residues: CASTEDDITWELFF.

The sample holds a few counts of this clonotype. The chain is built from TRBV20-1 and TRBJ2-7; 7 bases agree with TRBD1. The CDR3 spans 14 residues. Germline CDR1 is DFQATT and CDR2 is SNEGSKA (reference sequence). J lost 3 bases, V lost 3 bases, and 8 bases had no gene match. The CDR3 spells CSASDRAVLYEQYF. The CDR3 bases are TGCAGTGCTAGCGACAGGGCTGTCCTCTACGAGCAGTACTTC.

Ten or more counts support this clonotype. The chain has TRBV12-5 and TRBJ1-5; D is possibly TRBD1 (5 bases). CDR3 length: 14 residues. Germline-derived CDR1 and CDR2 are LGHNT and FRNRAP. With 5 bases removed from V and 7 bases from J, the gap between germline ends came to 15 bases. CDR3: CASGPGPLGQPQHF. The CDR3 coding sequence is TGTGCTAGTGGTCCAGGGCCGTTGGGGCAGCCCCAGCATTTT.